What follows are 22 T cell receptor beta chains derived from one specimen sequenced in a study of long-term antiretroviral therapy in people with HIV. The assay, immunoSEQ v3.0, was run at survey level. Sequencing used immunoSEQ multiplex PCR; TCRdb keeps in-frame clones, though not all of them. The table shows 20,000 or so clones, with around 86% occurring only once. The material was unsorted PBMCs, obtained 0.5 years after starting antiretroviral therapy. These receptors were taken from a man aged 40-49 years with HIV.

The chain links TRBV5-4 to TRBJ2-1; D may be TRBD1 (7 bases). The germline V gene encodes CDR1 SGHNT and CDR2 YYREEE (reference sequence). Trimming removed 2 bases from V and 5 bases from J, with 11 bases in between. The CDR3 consists of 14 residues. The chain's CDR3 is CASSLQGRNNEQFF. CDR3 coding DNA: TGTGCCAGCAGCTTACAGGGGAGGAACAATGAGCAGTTCTTC.

The chain joins TRBV11-2 to TRBJ2-7; tentative D call: TRBD1 (5 bases). CDR3 length: 14 residues. The V and J ends lost 10 bases and 4 bases respectively, with 20 bases between them. Germline CDR1 and CDR2: SGHAT and FQNNGV. The CDR3 DNA reads TGTGCCACCCAGGGTGGGCAGCGCGTTTACGAGCAGTACTTC. This translates into CATQGGQRVYEQYF. Combining the CDR3 with reference TRBV11-2 and TRBJ2-7 gives the whole variable domain EAGVAQSPRYKIIEKRQSVAFWCNPISGHATLYWYQQILGQGPKLLIQFQNNGVVDDSQLPKDRFSAERLKGVDSTLKIQPAKLEDSAVYLCATQGGQRVYEQYFGPGTRLTVT.

J is TRBJ2-2 and V is TRBV19; TRBD2 matches 7 bases. The CDR3 runs to 18 residues. Germline V gene sequence: CDR1 LNHDA, CDR2 SQIVND (reference sequence). V was clipped by 5 bases and J by 0 bases; unmatched bases: 12. CDR3 protein: CASSSLGREAPNTGELFF. Written as DNA, the CDR3 is TGTGCCAGTAGTTCCCTAGGGAGGGAGGCCCCGAACACCGGGGAGCTGTTTTTT.

The chain carries TRBV7-9 and TRBJ2-1; D remains unclear. V lost 2 bases and J lost 2, with 7 bases in between. The CDR3 totals 14 residues. The germline V gene has CDR1 SEHNR and CDR2 FQNEAQ (reference sequence). The chain's CDR3 is CASSLRQTYNEQFF. The CDR3 DNA reads as TGTGCCAGCAGCTTAAGGCAGACCTACAATGAGCAGTTCTTC.

This clone was seen just once. The V and J genes are TRBV11-2 and TRBJ2-7; the D gene is possibly TRBD2 (6 bases). Germline values: CDR1 SGHAT, CDR2 FQNNGV. The V and J ends lost 4 bases and 6 bases respectively, with 7 bases between them. This CDR3 is 11 amino acids long. The CDR3 region is CASSWGVEQYF. The CDR3 region has the DNA TGTGCCAGCAGCTGGGGGGTCGAGCAGTACTTC.

This clone was counted a single time. The chain links TRBV11-2 to TRBJ1-3; a weak D match, TRBD1 (6 bases). Per germline, CDR1 SGHAT and CDR2 FQNNGV. The CDR3 extends over 19 amino acids. V was cut by 4 bases and J by 0 bases, with 22 bases left in between. CDR3 amino acids: CASSSRMTRTGYSGNTIYF. CDR3 coding DNA: TGTGCCAGCAGCTCCAGAATGACCCGAACAGGGTACTCTGGAAACACCATATATTTT.

This chain links TRBV18 with TRBJ2-1; D may be TRBD1 or TRBD2 (5 bases each). Deletions cut 5 bases from V and 4 bases from J, with 15 bases between. Germline CDR1 reads KGHSH; CDR2 reads LQKENI. The CDR3 length is 15 residues. The CDR3 DNA is TGTGCCAGCTCAGCGCCGGGACGGCCTTACAATGAGCAGTTCTTC. Protein sequence: CASSAPGRPYNEQFF.

The chain carries TRBV13 and TRBJ1-6, with TRBD1 identical over 9 bases. The CDR3 has 14 residues. The ends lost 5 bases at V and 7 bases at J; junction bases unmatched: 3. CDR1 is PRHDT and CDR2 is FYEKMQ in the germline V gene (reference sequence). Here the CDR3 DNA reads TGTGCCAGCAGCCCGGACAGGGGAAATTCACCCCTCCACTTT. This gives the protein CASSPDRGNSPLHF.

The V gene is TRBV27, the J gene TRBJ2-7; possibly TRBD1 for D (5 bases). Trimming pared 2 bases from V and 0 bases from J, leaving 14 bases between. The CDR3 has 16 residues. CDR1 and CDR2 (germline): MNHEY, SMNVEV (reference sequence). CDR3 in DNA: TGTGCCAGCAGTTTAGAACTGGGGCCGCCCTCCTACGAGCAGTACTTC. Translated, it gives CASSLELGPPSYEQYF.

The rearrangement joins TRBV22-1 to TRBJ2-7; whether TRBD1, the table's D call, matches the DNA was not checked. TRBV22-1 is a recognized pseudogene. The CDR3 loop spans 14 amino acids. The CDR3 loop reads CPGSAGTGSYEQYF. CDR3 nucleotides: TGTCCTGGGAGCGCCGGGACAGGATCCTACGAGCAGTACTTC.

The chain joins TRBV28 to TRBJ2-7; D is ambiguous. Germline V gene lookup returns CDR1 MDHEN and CDR2 SYDVKM. This CDR3 contains 13 residues. V was clipped by 5 bases and J by 4 bases, with 12 bases between them. The CDR3, as DNA: TGTGCCAGCAGTCCCCGGACGGATTACGAGCAGTACTTC. Translated, it gives CASSPRTDYEQYF. The whole variable domain, remainder taken from reference TRBV28 and TRBJ2-7, is DVKVTQSSRYLVKRTGEKVFLECVQDMDHENMFWYRQDPGLGLRLIYFSYDVKMKEKGDIPEGYSVSREKKERFSLILESASTNQTSMYLCASSPRTDYEQYFGPGTRLTVT.

The rearrangement joins TRBV14 to TRBJ2-3; TRBD2 matches at 9 bases. V dropped 6 bases and J dropped 3; count of bases not matched to a gene: 10. This CDR3 is 16 amino acids long. CDR1 and CDR2 from the germline V gene are SGHDN and FVKESK. CDR3 loop: CASRPQASGITDTQYF. For the CDR3, the DNA is TGTGCCAGCAGACCACAGGCTAGCGGGATAACAGATACGCAGTATTTT.

V gene TRBV7-9 combines with J gene TRBJ1-2; no clear D. V dropped 1 base and J dropped 1 base, with 7 bases sitting between them. The germline V gene encodes CDR1 SEHNR and CDR2 FQNEAQ (reference sequence). This CDR3 contains 14 residues. CDR3 in amino acids: CASSLESVNYGYTF. The DNA of the CDR3 is TGTGCCAGCAGCTTAGAATCAGTTAACTATGGCTACACCTTC.

The genes are TRBV27 and TRBJ2-7; D gene ambiguous. The length of the CDR3 is 14 residues. Trimming stripped 1 base from V and 3 bases from J, with 10 bases between. CDR1 MNHEY and CDR2 SMNVEV come from the germline V gene (reference sequence). CDR3: CASSLCCFYYEQYF. CDR3 nucleotide sequence: TGTGCCAGCAGTTTATGTTGCTTCTACTACGAGCAGTACTTC.

J is TRBJ1-4 and V is TRBV7-6; TRBD1 is a possible D gene (5 bases). The CDR3 totals 15 residues. Per the germline V gene, CDR1 is SGHVS and CDR2 is FNYEAQ. Trimming shortened V by 10 bases and J by 3 bases, and 18 bases separated the two germline ends. The CDR3 is CATRPSGAANEKLFF. DNA of the CDR3: TGTGCCACCCGACCTAGTGGGGCGGCTAATGAAAAACTGTTTTTT.

The chain carries TRBV2 and TRBJ2-7; 8 bases are a match to TRBD2. Germline CDR1 reads SNHLY; CDR2 reads FYNNEI. Trimming removed 4 bases from V and 3 bases from J; junction bases left unmatched: 11. CDR3 length: 16 amino acids. CDR3: CASSALGAGADYEQYF. The CDR3 DNA sequence: TGTGCCAGCAGTGCCCTCGGAGCGGGGGCTGACTACGAGCAGTACTTC.

By proportion, this clone is large. The chain uses TRBV13 and TRBJ2-2, with D maybe TRBD1 (5 bases). The germline gives CDR1 PRHDT, CDR2 FYEKMQ (reference sequence). The CDR3 totals 18 residues. V was cut by 5 bases and J by 8 bases, with 27 bases left in between. CDR3 sequence: CASSPRDSERIPYGELFF. The CDR3 region has the DNA TGTGCCAGCAGCCCCAGGGATTCGGAGAGAATCCCATATGGGGAGCTGTTTTTT.

The gene calls are TRBV4-3 and TRBJ1-1; D perhaps matches TRBD1 (5 bases). The CDR3 is 17 residues long. Per germline, CDR1 LGHNA and CDR2 YSLEER. V lost 4 bases and J 0 bases, leaving 18 bases between the germline ends. CDR3 nucleotides: TGCGCCAGCAGCCCTGATGGACTGGGAGGGGTGAACACTGAAGCTTTCTTT. Translated: CASSPDGLGGVNTEAFF.

The chain is built from TRBV18 and TRBJ1-5; no firm D call. V shed 4 bases and J shed 2 bases, with 6 bases lying between them. The CDR3 length is 13 residues. Germline V lookup: CDR1 KGHSH, CDR2 LQKENI. This CDR3 reads CASSRSGNQPQHF. Written as DNA, the CDR3 is TGTGCCAGCTCACGGTCCGGCAATCAGCCCCAGCATTTT.

This clone was recorded once. The chain couples TRBV27 to TRBJ2-7; TRBD2 agrees at 8 bases. The CDR3 has 13 amino acids. In germline, CDR1 is MNHEY, CDR2 SMNVEV (reference sequence). J gave up 6 bases and V 8 bases, and 9 bases lay outside the gene matches. The CDR3 reads CASAGGDWAEQYF. As DNA, the CDR3 is TGTGCCAGCGCCGGGGGGGACTGGGCCGAGCAGTACTTC.

This sequence joins TRBV7-9 and TRBJ2-2; D perhaps matches TRBD2 (6 bases). Germline V CDR1 and CDR2: SEHNR, FQNEAQ (reference sequence). The CDR3 loop spans 13 amino acids. Deletions cut 7 bases from V and 5 bases from J, with 11 bases between. CDR3 protein: CASILAGTGELFF. The CDR3 nucleotides read TGTGCCAGCATTCTCGCGGGGACCGGGGAGCTGTTTTTT.

The chain carries TRBV4-3 and TRBJ1-4, with D possibly being TRBD1 (6 bases). Germline loops: CDR1 LGHNA, CDR2 YSLEER. The CDR3 extends over 14 amino acids. Trimming pared 2 bases from V and 12 bases from J, leaving 16 bases between. CDR3 in amino acids: CASSQLEFRGELFF. CDR3 nucleotide sequence: TGCGCCAGCAGCCAATTGGAGTTTAGGGGGGAACTGTTTTTT.